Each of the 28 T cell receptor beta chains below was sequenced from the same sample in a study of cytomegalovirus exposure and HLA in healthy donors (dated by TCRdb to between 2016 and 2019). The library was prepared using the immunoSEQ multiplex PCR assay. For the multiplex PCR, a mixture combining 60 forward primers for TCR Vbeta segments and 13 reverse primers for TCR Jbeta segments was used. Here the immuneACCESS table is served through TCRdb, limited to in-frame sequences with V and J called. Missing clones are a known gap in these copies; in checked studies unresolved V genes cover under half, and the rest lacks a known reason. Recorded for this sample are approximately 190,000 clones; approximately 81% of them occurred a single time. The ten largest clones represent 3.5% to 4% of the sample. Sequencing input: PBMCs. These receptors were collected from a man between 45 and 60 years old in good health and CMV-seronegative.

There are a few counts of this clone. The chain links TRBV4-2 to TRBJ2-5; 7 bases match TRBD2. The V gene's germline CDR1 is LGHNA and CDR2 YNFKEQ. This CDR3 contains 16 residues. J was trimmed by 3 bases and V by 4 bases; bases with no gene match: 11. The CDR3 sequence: CASSPARGAGEETQYF. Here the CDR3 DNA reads TGTGCCAGCAGCCCCGCCCGGGGCGCGGGGGAAGAGACCCAGTACTTC.

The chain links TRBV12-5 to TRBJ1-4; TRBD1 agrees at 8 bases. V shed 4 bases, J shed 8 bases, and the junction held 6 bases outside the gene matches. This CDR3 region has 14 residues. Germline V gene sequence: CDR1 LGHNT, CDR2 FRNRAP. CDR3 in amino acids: CASGSGQGLEKLFF. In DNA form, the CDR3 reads TGTGCTAGTGGTTCAGGACAGGGTCTGGAAAAACTGTTTTTT.

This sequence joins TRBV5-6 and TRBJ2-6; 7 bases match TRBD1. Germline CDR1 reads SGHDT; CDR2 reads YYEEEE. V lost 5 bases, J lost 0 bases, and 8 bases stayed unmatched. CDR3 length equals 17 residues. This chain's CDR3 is CASRGTELSSGANVLTF. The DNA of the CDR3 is TGTGCCAGCAGAGGGACAGAGCTCTCCTCTGGGGCCAACGTCCTGACTTTC.

The CDR3, as DNA: TGTGCCAGTAGTATGGGGCCCGTTTTCTCTGGAAACACCATATATTTT. This translates into CASSMGPVFSGNTIYF. The chain carries TRBV19 and TRBJ1-3, with D possibly TRBD1 on 5 matching bases. This CDR3 contains 16 residues. Per the germline V gene, CDR1 is LNHDA and CDR2 is SQIVND (reference sequence). The V and J ends lost 3 bases and 0 bases respectively, with 12 bases between them.

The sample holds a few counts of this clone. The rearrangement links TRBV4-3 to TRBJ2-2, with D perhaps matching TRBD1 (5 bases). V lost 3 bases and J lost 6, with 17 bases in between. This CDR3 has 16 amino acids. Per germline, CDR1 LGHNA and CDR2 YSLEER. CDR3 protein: CASSHPRGNLAGELFF. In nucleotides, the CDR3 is TGCGCCAGCAGCCACCCAAGGGGAAACCTCGCCGGGGAGCTGTTTTTT.

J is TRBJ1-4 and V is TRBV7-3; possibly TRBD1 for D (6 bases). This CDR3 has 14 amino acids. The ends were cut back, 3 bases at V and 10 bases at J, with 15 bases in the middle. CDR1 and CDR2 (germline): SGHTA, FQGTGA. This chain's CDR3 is CASSFGQTPGKLFF. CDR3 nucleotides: TGTGCCAGCAGCTTCGGACAGACCCCCGGAAAACTGTTTTTT.

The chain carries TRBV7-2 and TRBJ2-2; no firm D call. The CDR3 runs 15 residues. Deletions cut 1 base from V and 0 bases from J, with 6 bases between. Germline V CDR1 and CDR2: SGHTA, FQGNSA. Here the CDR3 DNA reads TGTGCCAGCAGCTTAGGGAGCGCGAACACCGGGGAGCTGTTTTTT. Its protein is CASSLGSANTGELFF.

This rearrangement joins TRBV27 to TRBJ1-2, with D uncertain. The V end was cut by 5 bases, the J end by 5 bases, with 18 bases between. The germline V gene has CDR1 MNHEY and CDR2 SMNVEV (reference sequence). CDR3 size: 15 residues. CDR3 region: CASSLNREKIYGYTF. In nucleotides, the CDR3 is TGTGCCAGCAGTCTAAACCGGGAAAAAATATATGGCTACACCTTC.

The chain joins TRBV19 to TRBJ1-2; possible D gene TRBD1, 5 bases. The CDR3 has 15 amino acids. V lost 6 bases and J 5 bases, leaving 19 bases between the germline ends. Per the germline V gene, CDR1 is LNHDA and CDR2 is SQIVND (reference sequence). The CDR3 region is CASSPGWGQSYGYTF. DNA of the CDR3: TGTGCCAGTAGCCCCGGATGGGGCCAGAGTTATGGCTACACCTTC.

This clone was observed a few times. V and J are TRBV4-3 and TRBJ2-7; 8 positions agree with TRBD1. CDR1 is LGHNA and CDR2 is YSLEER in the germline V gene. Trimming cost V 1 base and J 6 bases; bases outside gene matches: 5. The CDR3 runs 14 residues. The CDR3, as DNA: TGCGCCAGCAGCCAAGCCCCTGACAGGGGCGAGCAGTACTTC. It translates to CASSQAPDRGEQYF.

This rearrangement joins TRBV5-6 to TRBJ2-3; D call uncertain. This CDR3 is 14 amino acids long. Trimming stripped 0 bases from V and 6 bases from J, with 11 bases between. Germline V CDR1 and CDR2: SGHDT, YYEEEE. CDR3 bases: TGTGCCAGCAGCTTGGGACTCCCCGGTGATACGCAGTATTTT. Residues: CASSLGLPGDTQYF.

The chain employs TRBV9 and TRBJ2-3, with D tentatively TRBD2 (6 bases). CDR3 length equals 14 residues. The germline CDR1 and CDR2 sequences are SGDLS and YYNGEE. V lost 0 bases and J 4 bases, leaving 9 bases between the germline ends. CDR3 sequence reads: CASSVVPGADTQYF. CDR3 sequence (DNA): TGTGCCAGCAGCGTAGTACCGGGGGCAGATACGCAGTATTTT.

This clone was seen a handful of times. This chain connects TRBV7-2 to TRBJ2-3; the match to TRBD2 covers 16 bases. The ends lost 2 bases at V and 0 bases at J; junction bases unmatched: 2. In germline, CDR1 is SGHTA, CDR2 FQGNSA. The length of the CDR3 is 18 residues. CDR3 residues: CASSLTGLAGGSTDTQYF. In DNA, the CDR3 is TGTGCCAGCAGCTTAACGGGACTAGCGGGGGGGAGCACAGATACGCAGTATTTT.

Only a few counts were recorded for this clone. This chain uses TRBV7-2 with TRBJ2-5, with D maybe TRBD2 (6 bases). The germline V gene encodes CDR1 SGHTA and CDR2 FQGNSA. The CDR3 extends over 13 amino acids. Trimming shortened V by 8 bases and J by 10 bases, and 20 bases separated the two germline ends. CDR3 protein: CASALLGAGGQYF. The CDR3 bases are TGTGCCAGCGCCTTGCTTGGTGCCGGGGGCCAGTACTTC.

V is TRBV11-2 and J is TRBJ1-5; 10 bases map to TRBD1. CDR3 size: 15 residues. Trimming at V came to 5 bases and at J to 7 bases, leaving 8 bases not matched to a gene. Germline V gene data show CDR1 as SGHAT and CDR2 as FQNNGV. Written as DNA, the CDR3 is TGTGCCAGCAGCCCGGGACAGGGGAGGAACCAGCCCCAGCATTTT. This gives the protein CASSPGQGRNQPQHF. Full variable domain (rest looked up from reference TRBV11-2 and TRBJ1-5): EAGVAQSPRYKIIEKRQSVAFWCNPISGHATLYWYQQILGQGPKLLIQFQNNGVVDDSQLPKDRFSAERLKGVDSTLKIQPAKLEDSAVYLCASSPGQGRNQPQHFGDGTRLSIL.

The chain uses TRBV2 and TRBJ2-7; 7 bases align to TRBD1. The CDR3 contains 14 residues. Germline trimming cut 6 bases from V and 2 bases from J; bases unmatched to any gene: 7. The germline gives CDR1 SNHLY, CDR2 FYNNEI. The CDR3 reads CASSGTARPYEQYF. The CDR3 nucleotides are TGTGCCAGCAGCGGGACAGCGAGACCCTACGAGCAGTACTTC.

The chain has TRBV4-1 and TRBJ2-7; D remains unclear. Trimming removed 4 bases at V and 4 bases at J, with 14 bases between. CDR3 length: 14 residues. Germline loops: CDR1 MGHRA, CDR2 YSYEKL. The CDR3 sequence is CASSLLHGAYEQYF. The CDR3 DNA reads TGCGCCAGCAGCCTTCTACACGGAGCTTACGAGCAGTACTTC.

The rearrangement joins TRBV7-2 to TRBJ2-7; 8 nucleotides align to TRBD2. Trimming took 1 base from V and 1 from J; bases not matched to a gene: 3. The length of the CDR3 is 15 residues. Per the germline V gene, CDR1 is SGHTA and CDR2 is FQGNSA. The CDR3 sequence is CASSLDGGRSYEQYF. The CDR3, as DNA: TGTGCCAGCAGCTTAGACGGCGGGAGGTCCTACGAGCAGTACTTC. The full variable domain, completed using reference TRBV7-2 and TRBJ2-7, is GAGVSQSPSNKVTEKGKDVELRCDPISGHTALYWYRQSLGQGLEFLIYFQGNSAPDKSGLPSDRFSAERTGGSVSTLTIQRTQQEDSAVYLCASSLDGGRSYEQYFGPGTRLTVT.

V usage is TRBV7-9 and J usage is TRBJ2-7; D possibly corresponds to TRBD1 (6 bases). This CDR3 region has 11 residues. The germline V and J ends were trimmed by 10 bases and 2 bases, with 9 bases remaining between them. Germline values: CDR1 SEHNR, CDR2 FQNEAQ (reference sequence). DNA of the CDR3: TGTGCCATAGACAGGCCCTACGAGCAGTACTTC. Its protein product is CAIDRPYEQYF.

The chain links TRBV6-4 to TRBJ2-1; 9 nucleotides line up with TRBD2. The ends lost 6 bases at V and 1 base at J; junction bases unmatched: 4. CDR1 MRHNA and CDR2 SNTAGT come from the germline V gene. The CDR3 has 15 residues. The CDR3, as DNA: TGTGCCAGCAGCCAAGCGGGGGGATCCTACAATGAGCAGTTCTTC. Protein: CASSQAGGSYNEQFF.

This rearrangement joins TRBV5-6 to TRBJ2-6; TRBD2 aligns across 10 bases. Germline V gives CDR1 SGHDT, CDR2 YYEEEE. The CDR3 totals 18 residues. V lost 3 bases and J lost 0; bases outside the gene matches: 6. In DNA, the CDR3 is TGTGCCAGCAGCTCCCGGACTAGCGGAGTCTCTGGGGCCAACGTCCTGACTTTC. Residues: CASSSRTSGVSGANVLTF.

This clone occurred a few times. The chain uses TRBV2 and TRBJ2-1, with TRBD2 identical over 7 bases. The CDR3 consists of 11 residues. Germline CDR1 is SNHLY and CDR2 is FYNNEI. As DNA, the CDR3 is TGTTCTACTCTAGCGGACAATGAGCAGTTCTTC. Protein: CSTLADNEQFF.

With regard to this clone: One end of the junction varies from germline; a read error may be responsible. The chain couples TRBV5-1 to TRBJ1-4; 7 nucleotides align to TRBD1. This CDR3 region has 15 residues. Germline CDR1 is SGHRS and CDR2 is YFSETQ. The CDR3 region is CASSLDRKINEKLFF. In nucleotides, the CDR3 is TGCGCCAGCAGTTTGGACAGGAAGATTAATGAAAAACTGTTTTTT.

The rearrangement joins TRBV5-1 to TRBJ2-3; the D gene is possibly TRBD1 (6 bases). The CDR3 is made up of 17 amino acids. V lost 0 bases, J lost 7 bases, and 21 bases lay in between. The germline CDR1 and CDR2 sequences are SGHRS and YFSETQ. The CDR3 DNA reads TGCGCCAGCAGCTTGGCCTTGATAAGGGACAACGGATATACGCAGTATTTT. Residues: CASSLALIRDNGYTQYF.

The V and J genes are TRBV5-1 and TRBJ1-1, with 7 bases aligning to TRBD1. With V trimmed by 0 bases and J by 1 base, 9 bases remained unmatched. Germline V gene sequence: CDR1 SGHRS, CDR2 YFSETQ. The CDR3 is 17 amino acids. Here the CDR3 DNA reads TGCGCCAGCAGCTTGGCCTACAGGGGTGGTGGGAACACTGAAGCTTTCTTT. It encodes CASSLAYRGGGNTEAFF. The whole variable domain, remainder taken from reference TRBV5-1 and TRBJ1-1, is KAGVTQTPRYLIKTRGQQVTLSCSPISGHRSVSWYQQTPGQGLQFLFEYFSETQRNKGNFPGRFSGRQFSNSRSEMNVSTLELGDSALYLCASSLAYRGGGNTEAFFGQGTRLTVV.

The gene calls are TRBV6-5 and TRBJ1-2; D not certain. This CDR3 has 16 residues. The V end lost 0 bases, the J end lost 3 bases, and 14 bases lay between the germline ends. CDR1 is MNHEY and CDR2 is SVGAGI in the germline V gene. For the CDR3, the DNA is TGTGCCAGCAGTTACTCGGGATTGGCGGGAGACTATGGCTACACCTTC. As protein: CASSYSGLAGDYGYTF.

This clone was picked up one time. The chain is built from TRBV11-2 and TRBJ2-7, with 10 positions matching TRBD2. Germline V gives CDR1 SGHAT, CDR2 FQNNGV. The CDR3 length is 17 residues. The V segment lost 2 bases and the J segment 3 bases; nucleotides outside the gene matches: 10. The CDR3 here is CASSLPRYLAGDYEQYF. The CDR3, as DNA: TGTGCCAGCAGCTTACCCCGGTACCTAGCGGGGGACTACGAGCAGTACTTC. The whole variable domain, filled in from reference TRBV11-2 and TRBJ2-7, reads EAGVAQSPRYKIIEKRQSVAFWCNPISGHATLYWYQQILGQGPKLLIQFQNNGVVDDSQLPKDRFSAERLKGVDSTLKIQPAKLEDSAVYLCASSLPRYLAGDYEQYFGPGTRLTVT.

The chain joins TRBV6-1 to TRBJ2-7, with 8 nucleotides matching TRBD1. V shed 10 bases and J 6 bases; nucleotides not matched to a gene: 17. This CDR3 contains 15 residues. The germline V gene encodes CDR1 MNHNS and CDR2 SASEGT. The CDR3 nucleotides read TGTGCCACTTCGGGACAGGCTCCCAGGGCCGCCGAGCAGTACTTC. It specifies CATSGQAPRAAEQYF.